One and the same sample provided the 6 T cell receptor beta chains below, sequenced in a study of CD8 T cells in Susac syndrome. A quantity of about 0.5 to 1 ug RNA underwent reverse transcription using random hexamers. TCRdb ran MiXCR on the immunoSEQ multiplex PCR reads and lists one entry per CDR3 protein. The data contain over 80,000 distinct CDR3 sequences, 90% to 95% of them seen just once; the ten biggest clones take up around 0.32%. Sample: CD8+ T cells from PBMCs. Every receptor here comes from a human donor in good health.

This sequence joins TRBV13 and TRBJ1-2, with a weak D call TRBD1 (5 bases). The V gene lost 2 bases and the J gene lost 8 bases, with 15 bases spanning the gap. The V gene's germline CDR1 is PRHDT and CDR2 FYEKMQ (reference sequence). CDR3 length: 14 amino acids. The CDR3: CASSLSRGIWGYTF. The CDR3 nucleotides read TGTGCCAGCAGCTTATCGCGGGGGATTTGGGGCTACACCTTC.

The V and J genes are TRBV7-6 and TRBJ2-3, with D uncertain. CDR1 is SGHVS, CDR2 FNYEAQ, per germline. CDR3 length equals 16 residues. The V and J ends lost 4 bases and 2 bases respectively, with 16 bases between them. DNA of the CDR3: TGTGCCAGCAGCTCAAGAGCCGGGCCCCTCACAGATACGCAGTATTTT. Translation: CASSSRAGPLTDTQYF.

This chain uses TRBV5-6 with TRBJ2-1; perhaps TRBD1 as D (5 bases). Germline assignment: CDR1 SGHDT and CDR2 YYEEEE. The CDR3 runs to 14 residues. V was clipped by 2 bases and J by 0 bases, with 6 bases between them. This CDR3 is CASSLGDSYNEQFF. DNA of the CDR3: TGTGCCAGCAGCTTAGGGGACTCCTACAATGAGCAGTTCTTC.

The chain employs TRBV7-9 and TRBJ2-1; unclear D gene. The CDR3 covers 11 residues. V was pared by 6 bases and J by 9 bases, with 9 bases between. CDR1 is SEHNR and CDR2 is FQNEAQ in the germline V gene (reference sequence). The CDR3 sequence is CASSSGGEQFF. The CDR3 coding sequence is TGTGCCAGCAGTTCCGGTGGTGAGCAGTTCTTC.

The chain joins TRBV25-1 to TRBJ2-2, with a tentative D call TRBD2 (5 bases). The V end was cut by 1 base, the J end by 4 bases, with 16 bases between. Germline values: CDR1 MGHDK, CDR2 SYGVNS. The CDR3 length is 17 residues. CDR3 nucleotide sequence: TGTGCCAGCAGTGAATCCGGAGAGGGAAAGACCACCGGGGAGCTGTTTTTT. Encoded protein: CASSESGEGKTTGELFF.

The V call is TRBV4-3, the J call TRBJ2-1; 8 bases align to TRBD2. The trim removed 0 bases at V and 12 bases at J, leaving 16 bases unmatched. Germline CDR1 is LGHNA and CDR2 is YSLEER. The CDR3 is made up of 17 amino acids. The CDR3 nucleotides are TGCGCCAGCAGCCAAGACTTCTCGGGGGGGCCCCCGGGTCGGCAGTTCTTC. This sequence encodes CASSQDFSGGPPGRQFF.